Shown below are 24 T cell receptor beta chains from a single sample sequenced in a study of T cell changes during pregnancy in multiple sclerosis. Here immunoSEQ multiplex PCR was the method, and the copy in TCRdb shows in-frame clones only, minus some. The table includes 65,000 to 90,000 clones, about 89% detected once. The sample was peripheral blood, taken in the first trimester of pregnancy. All receptors come from a female donor with multiple sclerosis, enrolled in a pregnancy study.

CDR3 protein: CASSESRGNTEAFF. The CDR3 DNA reads TGTGCCAGCAGTGAATCACGGGGGAACACTGAAGCTTTCTTT. V and J are TRBV2 and TRBJ1-1; D gene uncertain. Germline lookup yields CDR1 SNHLY and CDR2 FYNNEI. This CDR3 region has 14 residues. V lost 2 bases, J lost 1 base, and 8 bases lay in between.

The rearrangement joins TRBV9 to TRBJ2-1; 10 positions agree with TRBD1. The CDR3 runs 16 residues. Trimming removed 2 bases from V and 7 bases from J; junction bases left unmatched: 9. The germline V gene encodes CDR1 SGDLS and CDR2 YYNGEE. DNA for the CDR3: TGTGCCAGCAGCGTGGGGTGGGGACAGGGGTCAAATGAGCAGTTCTTC. Its protein product is CASSVGWGQGSNEQFF.

The rearrangement uses TRBV28 and TRBJ2-1, with TRBD1 matching over 10 bases. Germline CDR1 is MDHEN and CDR2 is SYDVKM. The CDR3 has 20 residues. V shed 6 bases, J shed 0 bases, and the junction held 17 bases outside the gene matches. CDR3 in amino acids: CASSTRTGGLKESSYNEQFF. In DNA form, the CDR3 reads TGTGCCAGCAGCACCCGGACAGGGGGTCTAAAAGAGAGCTCCTACAATGAGCAGTTCTTC. The full variable domain, with the rest looked up from reference TRBV28 and TRBJ2-1, is DVKVTQSSRYLVKRTGEKVFLECVQDMDHENMFWYRQDPGLGLRLIYFSYDVKMKEKGDIPEGYSVSREKKERFSLILESASTNQTSMYLCASSTRTGGLKESSYNEQFFGPGTRLTVL.

The gene calls are TRBV2 and TRBJ1-6, with 7 bases fitting TRBD1. From germline, CDR1 is SNHLY and CDR2 FYNNEI. V gave up 3 bases and J gave up 8 bases; unmatched junction bases: 7. This CDR3 region has 15 residues. The CDR3 bases are TGTGCCAGCAGTGAGTCTGGGACAGCTTATTCACCCCTCCACTTT. Encoded protein: CASSESGTAYSPLHF. Together with reference TRBV2 and TRBJ1-6, the CDR3 gives the full variable domain: EPEVTQTPSHQVTQMGQEVILRCVPISNHLYFYWYRQILGQKVEFLVSFYNNEISEKSEIFDDQFSVERPDGSNFTLKIRSTKLEDSAMYFCASSESGTAYSPLHFGNGTRLTVT.

V usage is TRBV7-2 and J usage is TRBJ1-2; tentatively, D is TRBD1 (5 bases). This CDR3 contains 13 residues. V lost 5 bases, J lost 5 bases, and 12 bases lay in between. Germline CDR1 SGHTA, CDR2 FQGNSA. The CDR3 loop is CASSPGLTYGYTF. CDR3 bases: TGTGCCAGCAGCCCGGGACTTACATATGGCTACACCTTC.

The chain has TRBV29-1 and TRBJ1-2, with D uncertain. V was pared by 2 bases and J by 8 bases, with 18 bases between. Germline values: CDR1 SQVTM, CDR2 ANQGSEA. This CDR3 contains 14 residues. In DNA form, the CDR3 reads TGCAGCGTTGAATCCAATTTTCTTACTCGAGGCTACACCTTC. Protein sequence: CSVESNFLTRGYTF.

The chain carries TRBV19 and TRBJ1-6; no clear D gene. The CDR3 spans 15 residues. V was pared by 4 bases and J by 1 base, with 8 bases between. Looked up from germline, CDR1 is LNHDA and CDR2 is SQIVND (reference sequence). The CDR3 reads CASSNPRSYNSPLHF. CDR3 in DNA: TGTGCCAGTAGTAATCCTCGGTCCTATAATTCACCCCTCCACTTT.

V and J are TRBV6-5 and TRBJ1-1; D gene unclear. CDR1 and CDR2 (germline): MNHEY, SVGAGI. V lost 0 bases, J lost 1 base, and 6 bases lay in between. The CDR3 is 14 residues long. The CDR3 nucleotides read TGTGCCAGCAGTTACTCGACTAAGAACACTGAAGCTTTCTTT. Amino acid sequence: CASSYSTKNTEAFF.

J is TRBJ2-5 and V is TRBV11-3, with D maybe TRBD2 (6 bases). Deletions cut 1 base from V and 2 bases from J, with 11 bases between. The CDR3 totals 15 residues. Germline CDR1 SGHNT, CDR2 YENEEA. The CDR3 sequence is CASSLGPGDQETQYF. The CDR3 DNA reads TGTGCCAGCAGCTTAGGACCGGGAGATCAAGAGACCCAGTACTTC.

This clone was detected only once. This chain links TRBV10-1 with TRBJ2-5, with 10 positions matching TRBD2. This CDR3 has 20 amino acids. V dropped 2 bases and J dropped 5; count of bases not matched to a gene: 20. Germline CDR1 is WNHNN and CDR2 is SYGVQD (reference sequence). Written as DNA, the CDR3 is TGCGCCAGCAGTGAGACGCGACGTGGGGGGCTAGCGGGAGTCTGGGAGACCCAGTACTTC. This codes for CASSETRRGGLAGVWETQYF.

The J gene is TRBJ2-7, the V gene TRBV4-1; the D gene is possibly TRBD1 (5 bases). V gave up 1 base and J gave up 1 base, with 8 bases separating them. The CDR3 contains 14 residues. The germline CDR1 and CDR2 sequences are MGHRA and YSYEKL. This CDR3 is CASSQGTNSYEQYF. In nucleotides, the CDR3 is TGCGCCAGCAGCCAAGGGACAAATTCCTACGAGCAGTACTTC.

The rearrangement uses TRBV6-1 and TRBJ2-7, with D hard to call. This CDR3 is 13 amino acids long. V was clipped by 2 bases and J by 2 bases, with 7 bases between them. Per the germline V gene, CDR1 is MNHNS and CDR2 is SASEGT. CDR3 residues: CASSEQETYEQYF. The CDR3 DNA follows: TGTGCCAGCAGTGAACAAGAGACCTACGAGCAGTACTTC.

V is TRBV6-6 and J is TRBJ1-1; D remains unclear. CDR1 MNHNY and CDR2 SVGAGI come from the germline V gene (reference sequence). The V and J ends lost 5 bases and 3 bases respectively, with 19 bases between them. CDR3 size: 16 residues. The CDR3 DNA reads as TGTGCCAGCAGTACAGCCAGCAGAGGGTCCGACACTGAAGCTTTCTTT. It is translated as CASSTASRGSDTEAFF.

V gene TRBV27 combines with J gene TRBJ1-6, with D perhaps TRBD1 (5 bases). V lost 3 bases to trimming and J lost 10 bases, with 10 bases between them. The CDR3 runs 13 residues. Germline CDR1 reads MNHEY; CDR2 reads SMNVEV (reference sequence). CDR3 bases: TGTGCCAGCAGTTTCACAGGTGACTCACCCCTCCACTTT. Protein: CASSFTGDSPLHF.

V and J are TRBV7-9 and TRBJ2-1; D is unclear. CDR1 is SEHNR and CDR2 is FQNEAQ in the germline V gene (reference sequence). This CDR3 comprises 13 residues. V lost 5 bases and J lost 7, with 12 bases in between. CDR3 protein: CASSPGSQNEQFF. The CDR3 DNA sequence: TGTGCCAGCAGCCCCGGGTCCCAAAATGAGCAGTTCTTC.

In the case of this clone: The junction does not match germline at one end; this may be a read error. V usage is TRBV18 and J usage is TRBJ2-7, with D perhaps matching TRBD2 (5 bases). Germline V gene sequence: CDR1 KGHSH, CDR2 LQKENI. This CDR3 spans 14 amino acids. The CDR3 is CASSPPDWEYAQYF. The CDR3 coding sequence is TGTGCCAGCTCACCACCTGACTGGGAGTACGCGCAGTACTTC.

This rearrangement joins TRBV30 to TRBJ1-2, with D perhaps TRBD1 (6 bases). Germline V gene data show CDR1 as GTSNPN and CDR2 as SVGIG (reference sequence). The V end was cut by 4 bases, the J end by 6 bases, with 15 bases between. The CDR3 loop spans 13 amino acids. CDR3 region: CAWTAGGGHGYTF. As DNA, the CDR3 is TGTGCCTGGACTGCGGGAGGGGGGCATGGCTACACCTTC.

The chain is built from TRBV7-3 and TRBJ2-3; D not resolved. CDR1 and CDR2 (germline): SGHTA, FQGTGA. The CDR3 totals 15 residues. V lost 3 bases, J lost 1 base, and 11 bases lay in between. The CDR3 nucleotides read TGTGCCAGCAGCTTTAGTCGATCCGGCACAGATACGCAGTATTTT. Translated, it gives CASSFSRSGTDTQYF.

V gene TRBV28 combines with J gene TRBJ2-7, with 7 nucleotides matching TRBD1. Germline CDR1 MDHEN, CDR2 SYDVKM. V dropped 3 bases and J dropped 4; count of bases not matched to a gene: 9. The CDR3 contains 15 residues. CDR3 DNA sequence: TGTGCCAGCAGTTTCCCCGACAGGGCTGGTTACGAGCAGTACTTC. This encodes CASSFPDRAGYEQYF.

The rearrangement links TRBV4-1 to TRBJ2-7; possible D gene TRBD2, 6 bases. The CDR3 runs 16 residues. CDR1 and CDR2 from the germline V gene are MGHRA and YSYEKL. Trimming removed 1 base at V and 4 bases at J, with 17 bases between. The CDR3 loop reads CASSQVLGTSGYEQYF. The CDR3 DNA reads as TGCGCCAGCAGCCAAGTATTGGGGACTTCTGGATACGAGCAGTACTTC.

The chain combines TRBV9 with TRBJ2-1, with TRBD2 matching over 7 bases. The V gene end was trimmed by 3 bases and the J gene end by 9 bases; junction bases not matched to a gene: 9. CDR3 length equals 14 residues. Germline V gene sequence: CDR1 SGDLS, CDR2 YYNGEE. CDR3 protein: CASSALLASVEQFF. DNA of the CDR3: TGTGCCAGCAGCGCCTTACTAGCGTCGGTTGAGCAGTTCTTC.

The rearrangement links TRBV11-3 to TRBJ2-1; 11 nucleotides agree with TRBD2. The CDR3 length is 15 residues. In germline, CDR1 is SGHNT, CDR2 YENEEA. V lost 1 base to trimming and J lost 5 bases; unmatched junction nucleotides: 1. In DNA, the CDR3 is TGTGCCAGCAGCTTAGGACTAGCGGGGAACAATGAGCAGTTCTTC. Its protein is CASSLGLAGNNEQFF.

The CDR3 DNA is TGTGCCAGCAGCATATCCCAGGGAAAACTCACAGATACGCAGTATTTT. It yields the protein CASSISQGKLTDTQYF. This chain links TRBV7-8 with TRBJ2-3; weak D call: TRBD1 (5 bases). The length of the CDR3 is 16 residues. The germline gives CDR1 SGHVS, CDR2 FQNEAQ. V was clipped by 5 bases and J by 2 bases, with 17 bases between them.

The CDR3 DNA is TGTGCCTGGGTCCACAGGGTCTATGGCTACACCTTC. Its translation: CAWVHRVYGYTF. The rearrangement joins TRBV30 to TRBJ1-2, with D maybe TRBD1 (6 bases). The CDR3 has 12 residues. CDR1 GTSNPN and CDR2 SVGIG come from the germline V gene (reference sequence). Trimming stripped 5 bases from V and 4 bases from J, with 11 bases between.